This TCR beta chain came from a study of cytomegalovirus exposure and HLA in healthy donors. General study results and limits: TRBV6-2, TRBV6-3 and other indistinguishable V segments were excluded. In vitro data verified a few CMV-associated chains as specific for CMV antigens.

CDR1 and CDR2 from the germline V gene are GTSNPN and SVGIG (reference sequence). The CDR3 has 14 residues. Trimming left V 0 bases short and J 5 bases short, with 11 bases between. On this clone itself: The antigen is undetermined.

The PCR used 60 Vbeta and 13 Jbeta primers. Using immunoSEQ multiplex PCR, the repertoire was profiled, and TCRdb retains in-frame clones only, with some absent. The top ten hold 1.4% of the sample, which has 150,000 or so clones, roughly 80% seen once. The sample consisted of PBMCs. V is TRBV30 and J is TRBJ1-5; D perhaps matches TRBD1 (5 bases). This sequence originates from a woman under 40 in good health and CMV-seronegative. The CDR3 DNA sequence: TGTGCCTGGAGTGTACGCGGGGCATATCAGCCCCAGCATTTT. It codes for CAWSVRGAYQPQHF.